This T cell receptor (beta chain) was sequenced for a study of blood T cell repertoires in COVID-19. Across the whole study: In each case, the material was cDNA or gDNA derived from T cells, B-cell-depleted T cells, or PBMCs.

Generated by immunoSEQ multiplex PCR, the TCRdb table keeps only in-frame clones and is missing some. The table shows about 370,000 clones, with around 91% occurring only once. The CDR3 sequence is 14 residues long. The V end was cut by 4 bases, the J end by 5 bases, with 12 bases between. Germline values: CDR1 LNHDA, CDR2 SQIVND (reference sequence). Assignment of participants to cohorts was predicated upon participant-reported clinical history. The study counted Cohort 3 donors as recovered given two negative PCRs, clearance, or symptom resolution. What was sequenced was PBMCs or T cells enriched from blood (not recorded which). The chain employs TRBV19 and TRBJ1-5; no clear D gene. The receptor was derived from a man between 18 and 29 years old who had recovered from COVID-19. The CDR3 reads CASSTPGQDQPQHF. The CDR3 DNA reads TGTGCCAGTAGTACCCCAGGTCAGGATCAGCCCCAGCATTTT.